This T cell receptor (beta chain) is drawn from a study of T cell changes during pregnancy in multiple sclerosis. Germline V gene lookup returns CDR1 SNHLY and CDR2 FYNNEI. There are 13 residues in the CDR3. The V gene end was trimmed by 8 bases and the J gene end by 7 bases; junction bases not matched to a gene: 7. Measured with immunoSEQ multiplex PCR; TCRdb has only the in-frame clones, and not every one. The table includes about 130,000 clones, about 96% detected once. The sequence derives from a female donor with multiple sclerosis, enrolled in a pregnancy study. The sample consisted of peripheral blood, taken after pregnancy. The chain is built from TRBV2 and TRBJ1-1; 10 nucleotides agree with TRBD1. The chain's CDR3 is CASPVGQGLEAFF. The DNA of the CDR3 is TGTGCCAGCCCCGTGGGACAGGGGCTTGAAGCTTTCTTT.